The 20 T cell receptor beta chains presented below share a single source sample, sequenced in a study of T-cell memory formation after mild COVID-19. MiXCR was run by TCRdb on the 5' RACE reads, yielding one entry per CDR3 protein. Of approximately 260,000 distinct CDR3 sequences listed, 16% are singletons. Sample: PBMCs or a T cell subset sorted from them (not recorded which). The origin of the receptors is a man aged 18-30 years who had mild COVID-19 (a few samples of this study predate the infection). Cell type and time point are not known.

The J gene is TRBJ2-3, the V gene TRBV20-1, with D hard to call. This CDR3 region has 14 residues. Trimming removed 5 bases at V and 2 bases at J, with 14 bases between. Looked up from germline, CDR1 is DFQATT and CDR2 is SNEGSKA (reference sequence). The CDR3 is CSARRWPYTDTQYF. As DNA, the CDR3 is TGCAGTGCTCGGCGGTGGCCCTACACAGATACGCAGTATTTT.

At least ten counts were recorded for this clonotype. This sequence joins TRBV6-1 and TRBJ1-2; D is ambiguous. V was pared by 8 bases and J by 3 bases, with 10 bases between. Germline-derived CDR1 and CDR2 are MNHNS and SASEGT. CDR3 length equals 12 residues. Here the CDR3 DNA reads TGTGCCAGCGGGGTTACAGACTATGGCTACACCTTC. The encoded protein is CASGVTDYGYTF.

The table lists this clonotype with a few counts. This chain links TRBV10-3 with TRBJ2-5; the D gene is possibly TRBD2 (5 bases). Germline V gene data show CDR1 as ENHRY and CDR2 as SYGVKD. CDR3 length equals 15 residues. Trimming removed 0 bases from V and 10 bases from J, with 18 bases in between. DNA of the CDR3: TGTGCCATCAGTGAGTCGAATGGCCGAACCGGGGTCCAGTACTTC. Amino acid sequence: CAISESNGRTGVQYF.

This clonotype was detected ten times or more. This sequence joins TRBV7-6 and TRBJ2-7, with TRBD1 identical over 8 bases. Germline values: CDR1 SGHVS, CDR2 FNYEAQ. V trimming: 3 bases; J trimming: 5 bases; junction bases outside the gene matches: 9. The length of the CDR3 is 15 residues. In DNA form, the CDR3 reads TGTGCCAGCAGCTTGGCCGGGACAGGCCCTAACGAGCAGTACTTC. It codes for CASSLAGTGPNEQYF.

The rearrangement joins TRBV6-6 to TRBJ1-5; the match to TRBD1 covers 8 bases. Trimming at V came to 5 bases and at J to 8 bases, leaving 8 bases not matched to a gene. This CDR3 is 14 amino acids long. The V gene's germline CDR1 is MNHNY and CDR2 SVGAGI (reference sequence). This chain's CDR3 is CASSPRQGREPQHF. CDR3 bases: TGTGCCAGCAGTCCTCGACAGGGGAGAGAGCCCCAGCATTTT.

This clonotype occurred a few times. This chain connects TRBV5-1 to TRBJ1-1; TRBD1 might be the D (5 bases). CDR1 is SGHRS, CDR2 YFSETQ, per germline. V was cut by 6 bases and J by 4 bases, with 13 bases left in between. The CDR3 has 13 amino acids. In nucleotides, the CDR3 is TGCGCCAGCACCCTCGGCAGGGCCACTGAAGCTTTCTTT. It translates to CASTLGRATEAFF.

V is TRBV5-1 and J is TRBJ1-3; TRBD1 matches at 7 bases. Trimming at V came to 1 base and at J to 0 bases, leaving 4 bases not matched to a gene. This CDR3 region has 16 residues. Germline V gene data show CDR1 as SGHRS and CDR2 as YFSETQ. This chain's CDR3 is CASSLRDSSSGNTIYF. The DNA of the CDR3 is TGCGCCAGCAGCTTGCGGGACAGCAGCTCTGGAAACACCATATATTTT.

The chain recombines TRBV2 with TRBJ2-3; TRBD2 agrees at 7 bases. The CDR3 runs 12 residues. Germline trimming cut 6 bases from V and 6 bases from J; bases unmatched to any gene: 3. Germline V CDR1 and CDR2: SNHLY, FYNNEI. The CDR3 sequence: CASRRTSDTQYF. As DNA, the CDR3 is TGTGCCAGCAGGAGGACTAGTGATACGCAGTATTTT.

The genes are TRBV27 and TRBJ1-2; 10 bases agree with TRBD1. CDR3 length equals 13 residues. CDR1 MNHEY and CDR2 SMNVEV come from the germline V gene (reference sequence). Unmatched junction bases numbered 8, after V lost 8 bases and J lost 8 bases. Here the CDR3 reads CASGTGDVFGYTF. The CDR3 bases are TGTGCCAGCGGGACAGGGGACGTGTTCGGCTACACCTTC.

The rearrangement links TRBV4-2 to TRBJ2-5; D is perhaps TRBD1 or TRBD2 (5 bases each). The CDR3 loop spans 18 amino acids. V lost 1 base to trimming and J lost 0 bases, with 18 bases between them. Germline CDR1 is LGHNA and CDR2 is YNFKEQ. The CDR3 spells CASSQVPVSGAYQETQYF. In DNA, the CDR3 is TGTGCCAGCAGCCAAGTACCAGTGTCCGGGGCGTACCAAGAGACCCAGTACTTC.

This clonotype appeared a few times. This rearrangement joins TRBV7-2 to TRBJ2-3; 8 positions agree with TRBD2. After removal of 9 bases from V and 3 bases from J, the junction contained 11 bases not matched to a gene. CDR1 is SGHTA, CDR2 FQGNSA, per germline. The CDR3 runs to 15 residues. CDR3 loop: CASFLPGLATDTQYF. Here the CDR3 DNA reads TGTGCCAGTTTTCTCCCCGGACTAGCAACAGATACGCAGTATTTT.

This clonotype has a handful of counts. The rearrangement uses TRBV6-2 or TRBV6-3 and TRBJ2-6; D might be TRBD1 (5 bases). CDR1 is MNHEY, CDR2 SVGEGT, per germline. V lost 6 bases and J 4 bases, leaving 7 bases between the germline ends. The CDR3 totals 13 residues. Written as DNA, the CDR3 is TGTGCCAGCAGGGGGCAGGGGGCCAACGTCCTGACTTTC. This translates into CASRGQGANVLTF.

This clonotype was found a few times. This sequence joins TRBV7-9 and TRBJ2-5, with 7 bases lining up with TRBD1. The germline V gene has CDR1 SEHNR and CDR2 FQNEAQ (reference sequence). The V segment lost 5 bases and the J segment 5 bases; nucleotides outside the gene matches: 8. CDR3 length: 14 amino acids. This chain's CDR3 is CASSTAGGRETQYF. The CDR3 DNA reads TGTGCCAGCAGCACCGCAGGGGGTCGGGAGACCCAGTACTTC.

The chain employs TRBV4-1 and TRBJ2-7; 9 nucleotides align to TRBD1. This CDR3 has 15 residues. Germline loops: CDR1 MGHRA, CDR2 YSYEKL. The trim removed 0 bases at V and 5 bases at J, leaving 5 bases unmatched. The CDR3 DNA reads TGCGCCAGCAGCCAAGATCCAGGGACAGGGAACGAGCAGTACTTC. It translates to CASSQDPGTGNEQYF.

CDR3 coding DNA: TGCAGTGCTAGCTTAGGGCAGGGAGGACAAGAGACCCAGTACTTC. Amino acid sequence: CSASLGQGGQETQYF. This chain connects TRBV20-1 to TRBJ2-5, with a tentative D call TRBD2 (6 bases). The CDR3 covers 15 residues. The V gene's germline CDR1 is DFQATT and CDR2 SNEGSKA (reference sequence). Deletions cut 3 bases from V and 2 bases from J, with 16 bases between.

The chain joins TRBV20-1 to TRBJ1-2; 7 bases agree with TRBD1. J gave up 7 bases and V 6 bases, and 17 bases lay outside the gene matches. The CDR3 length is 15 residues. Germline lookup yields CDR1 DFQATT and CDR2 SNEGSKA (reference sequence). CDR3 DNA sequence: TGCAGTGCCAATCTGGCCTTACAGGGGATCGGTGGCTACACCTTC. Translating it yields CSANLALQGIGGYTF.

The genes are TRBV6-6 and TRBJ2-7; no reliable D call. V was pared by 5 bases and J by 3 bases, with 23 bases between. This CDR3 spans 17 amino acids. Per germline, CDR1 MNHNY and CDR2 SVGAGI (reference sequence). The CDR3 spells CASSDAGSAAVFYEQYV. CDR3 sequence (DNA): TGTGCCAGCAGTGACGCCGGGTCGGCGGCCGTCTTCTACGAGCAGTACGTC.

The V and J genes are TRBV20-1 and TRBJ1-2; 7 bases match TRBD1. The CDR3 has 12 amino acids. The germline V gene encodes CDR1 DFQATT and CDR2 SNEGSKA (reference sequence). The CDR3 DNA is TGCAAAATTCCGGGACAGAACTATGGCTACACCTTC. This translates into CKIPGQNYGYTF.

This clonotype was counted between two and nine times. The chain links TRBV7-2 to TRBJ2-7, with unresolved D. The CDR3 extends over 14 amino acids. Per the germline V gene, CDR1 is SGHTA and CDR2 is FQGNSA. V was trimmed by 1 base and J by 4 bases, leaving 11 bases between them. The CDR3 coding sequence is TGTGCCAGCAGCTTAGACCCCGGCCCTTACGAGCAGTACGTC. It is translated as CASSLDPGPYEQYV.

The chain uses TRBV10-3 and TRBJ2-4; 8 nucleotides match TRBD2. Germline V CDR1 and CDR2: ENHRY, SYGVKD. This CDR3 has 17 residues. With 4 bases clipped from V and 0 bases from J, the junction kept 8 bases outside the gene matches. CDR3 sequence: CAISGGLAGLAKNIQYF. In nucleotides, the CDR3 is TGTGCCATCAGTGGCGGGCTAGCGGGTCTAGCCAAAAACATTCAGTACTTC.